Listed below are T cell receptor beta chains from one sample, sequenced in a study of response to subunit inactivated influenza vaccine. TCRdb fed the RT-PCR reads into MiXCR, producing one record per CDR3 protein. There are 650,000 or so distinct CDR3 sequences in the sample; 13% to 15% occur only once, and approximately 7.6% lies in the top ten. Sequences were derived from PBMCs from blood, sampled around two weeks before vaccination. The receptor source for this set is a man between 50 and 59 years old who received an inactivated influenza vaccine. CDR3s include the opening cysteine and the closing phenylalanine or tryptophan. Only part of the rows carry a size: once, few, many, or a class if the clone is expanded.

clone size,V gene,J gene,CDR3 protein
few,TRBV20-1,TRBJ2-3,CSASGGLAGISTDTQYF
NA,TRBV7-2,TRBJ2-7,CASSFLTFAPLHEQYF
NA,TRBV29-1,TRBJ2-3,CSVDRSDTQYF
few,TRBV5-1,TRBJ2-3,CASSSAVRRTDTQYF
few,TRBV6-5,TRBJ2-7,CASSYTVAASSYEQYF
NA,TRBV29-1,TRBJ2-5,CSVARAGTEETQYF
few,TRBV20-1,TRBJ2-3,CSASSREGPTDTQYF
few,TRBV4-1,TRBJ1-1,CASSQAWSGSGTEAFF
few,TRBV28,TRBJ2-6,CASSFRGLPSGANVLTF
many,TRBV20-1,TRBJ2-6,CSATGLSGANVLTF
few,TRBV29-1,TRBJ2-3,CSAGLETDTQYF
NA,TRBV6-2/TRBV6-3,TRBJ2-1,CASTSGPYNEQFF
few,TRBV5-6,TRBJ1-2,CASNIHRAQGYTF
many,TRBV21-1,TRBJ1-2,CASSTRWGEMCGYTF
NA,TRBV30,TRBJ2-7,CAWGGQEYEQYF
NA,TRBV2,TRBJ2-5,CASSEEAIQETQYF
few,TRBV5-6,TRBJ1-4,CASSSQKGWEKLFF
once,TRBV28,TRBJ2-1,CASSLRLRGGSYNEQFF
NA,TRBV6-1,TRBJ2-1,CASTPLAAYNEQFF
few,TRBV10-3,TRBJ2-7,CAISGRSYEQYF
few,TRBV6-5,TRBJ2-1,CASSYSVQGGNEQFF
few,TRBV16,TRBJ2-1,CASSQIPINEQFF
many,TRBV7-8,TRBJ2-2,CASSLARGTGELFF
NA,TRBV7-8,TRBJ2-3,CASFPGLTDTQYF
many,TRBV20-1,TRBJ1-5,CSARDMSHSNQPQHF
NA,TRBV10-1,TRBJ2-1,CASSRSTNSYNEQFF
NA,TRBV10-3,TRBJ1-2,CAITGTPNYGYTF
NA,TRBV2,TRBJ1-4,CASSAVPSEKLFF
NA,TRBV28,TRBJ2-3,CASTALGILGRVDTQYF